Listed here are 11 T cell receptor beta chains from one sample, sequenced in a study of blood T cell repertoires in COVID-19. Sequenced by immunoSEQ multiplex PCR; TCRdb stores in-frame clones only, minus some. The sample holds 250,000 to 350,000 clones, roughly 89% seen once. Source material: peripheral blood. Receptor source: a woman aged 25 to 39 with active or convalescent COVID-19.

The CDR3 here is CASSQDLASGGPRGQYF. CDR3 sequence (DNA): TGTGCCAGCAGCCAAGATCTAGCTAGCGGGGGGCCCCGGGGGCAGTACTTC. This chain connects TRBV4-2 to TRBJ2-7, with 11 bases matching TRBD2. V was clipped by 0 bases and J by 9 bases; unmatched bases: 13. This CDR3 has 17 residues. Germline V gene data show CDR1 as LGHNA and CDR2 as YNFKEQ.

The rearrangement uses TRBV7-2 and TRBJ2-2, with 9 bases fitting TRBD2. The CDR3 is made up of 18 amino acids. The V gene end was trimmed by 0 bases and the J gene end by 8 bases; junction bases not matched to a gene: 13. Per the germline V gene, CDR1 is SGHTA and CDR2 is FQGNSA. DNA for the CDR3: TGTGCCAGCAGCTTAGCCGTAGCGGGGGCCCCCCTTAATGGGGAGCTGTTTTTT. It yields the protein CASSLAVAGAPLNGELFF.

The rearrangement uses TRBV5-1 and TRBJ1-3, with TRBD1 matching 7 bases. The V gene end was trimmed by 3 bases and the J gene end by 2 bases; junction bases not matched to a gene: 2. Per the germline V gene, CDR1 is SGHRS and CDR2 is YFSETQ. The CDR3 length is 14 residues. The CDR3 is CASSSGQPGNTIYF. The DNA for the CDR3 is TGCGCCAGCAGCTCGGGACAGCCTGGAAACACCATATATTTT.

J is TRBJ1-2 and V is TRBV6-5; D might be TRBD1 (5 bases). The germline V gene has CDR1 MNHEY and CDR2 SVGAGI. V was shortened by 7 bases and J by 3 bases, with 12 bases between the two germline ends. CDR3 length: 13 amino acids. The CDR3 region has the DNA TGTGCCAGCAAGGCGTCGGGGGACTATGGCTACACCTTC. Protein: CASKASGDYGYTF.

The rearrangement links TRBV11-2 to TRBJ2-3; 13 nucleotides agree with TRBD2. The CDR3 totals 16 residues. The V segment lost 4 bases and the J segment 8 bases; nucleotides outside the gene matches: 9. Germline lookup yields CDR1 SGHAT and CDR2 FQNNGV. The CDR3 spells CASSWGTSGGASTQYF. The CDR3, as DNA: TGTGCCAGCAGCTGGGGCACTAGCGGGGGGGCCAGTACGCAGTATTTT. The full variable domain, with the rest looked up from reference TRBV11-2 and TRBJ2-3, is EAGVAQSPRYKIIEKRQSVAFWCNPISGHATLYWYQQILGQGPKLLIQFQNNGVVDDSQLPKDRFSAERLKGVDSTLKIQPAKLEDSAVYLCASSWGTSGGASTQYFGPGTRLTVL.

The chain uses TRBV9 and TRBJ1-6; perhaps TRBD1 as D (5 bases). Deletions cut 4 bases from V and 5 bases from J, with 16 bases between. Germline V gene data show CDR1 as SGDLS and CDR2 as YYNGEE. The CDR3 runs to 16 residues. The CDR3 coding sequence is TGTGCCAGCAGCCCCGGGGGAGGGACCCATAATTCACCCCTCCACTTT. It specifies CASSPGGGTHNSPLHF.

The rearrangement joins TRBV9 to TRBJ2-1; a weak D match, TRBD1 (6 bases). Germline CDR1 reads SGDLS; CDR2 reads YYNGEE. The CDR3 totals 14 residues. Trimming left V 0 bases short and J 8 bases short, with 12 bases between. As DNA, the CDR3 is TGTGCCAGCAGCGTAGTGGGGGCTTCGGATGAGCAGTTCTTC. Translated, it gives CASSVVGASDEQFF.

The chain uses TRBV4-2 and TRBJ2-7; 7 positions match TRBD1. V lost 1 base and J lost 2; bases outside the gene matches: 11. Germline V CDR1 and CDR2: LGHNA, YNFKEQ. The CDR3 contains 17 residues. The CDR3 spells CASSQGTGVVSPYEQYF. CDR3 nucleotide sequence: TGTGCCAGCAGCCAAGGAACAGGGGTCGTATCCCCCTACGAGCAGTACTTC.

The chain joins TRBV7-2 to TRBJ2-7; 9 positions match TRBD2. CDR1 SGHTA and CDR2 FQGNSA come from the germline V gene. The CDR3 has 15 amino acids. After removal of 3 bases from V and 2 bases from J, the junction contained 5 bases not matched to a gene. The chain's CDR3 is CASSLGAGGPYEQYF. DNA of the CDR3: TGTGCCAGCAGCTTGGGAGCGGGGGGACCCTACGAGCAGTACTTC.

The chain joins TRBV5-1 to TRBJ2-2; D uncertain. Trimming shortened V by 0 bases and J by 0 bases, and 3 bases separated the two germline ends. The CDR3 is 14 residues long. The germline V gene encodes CDR1 SGHRS and CDR2 YFSETQ. The CDR3 loop is CASSLAANTGELFF. The CDR3 bases are TGCGCCAGCAGCTTGGCTGCGAACACCGGGGAGCTGTTTTTT. The full variable domain, its missing parts supplied by reference TRBV5-1 and TRBJ2-2, is KAGVTQTPRYLIKTRGQQVTLSCSPISGHRSVSWYQQTPGQGLQFLFEYFSETQRNKGNFPGRFSGRQFSNSRSEMNVSTLELGDSALYLCASSLAANTGELFFGEGSRLTVL.

The chain joins TRBV5-8 to TRBJ2-1; TRBD2 matches 7 bases. Losses at the gene ends were 3 bases for V and 8 bases for J; bases not matched to a gene: 11. The CDR3 spans 15 residues. Germline CDR1 reads SGHTS; CDR2 reads YDEGEE. The DNA for the CDR3 is TGTGCCAGCAGCTGGATAGTGGGGGGGGGATATGAGCAGTTCTTC. Its protein is CASSWIVGGGYEQFF.